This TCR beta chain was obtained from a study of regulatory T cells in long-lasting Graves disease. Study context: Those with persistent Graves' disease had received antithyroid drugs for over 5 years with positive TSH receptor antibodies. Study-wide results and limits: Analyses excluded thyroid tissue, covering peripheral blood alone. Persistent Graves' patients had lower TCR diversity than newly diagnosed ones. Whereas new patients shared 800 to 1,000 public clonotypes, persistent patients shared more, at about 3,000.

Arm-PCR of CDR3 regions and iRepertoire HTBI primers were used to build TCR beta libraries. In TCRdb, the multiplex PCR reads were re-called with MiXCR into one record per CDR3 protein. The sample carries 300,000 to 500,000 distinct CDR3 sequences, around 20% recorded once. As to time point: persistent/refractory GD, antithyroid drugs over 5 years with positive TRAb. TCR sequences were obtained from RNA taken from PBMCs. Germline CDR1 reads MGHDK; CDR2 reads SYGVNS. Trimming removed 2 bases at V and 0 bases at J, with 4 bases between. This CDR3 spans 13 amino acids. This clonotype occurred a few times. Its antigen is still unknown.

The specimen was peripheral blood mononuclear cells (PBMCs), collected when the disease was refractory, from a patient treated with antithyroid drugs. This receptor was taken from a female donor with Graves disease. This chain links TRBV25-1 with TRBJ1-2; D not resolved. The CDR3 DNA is TGTGCCAGCAGTGAAAGCGCTAACTATGGCTACACCTTC. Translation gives CASSESANYGYTF.